This T cell receptor beta chain was sequenced for a study of blood T cell repertoires in COVID-19. About the research overall: T cells, B-cell-depleted T cells, or PBMCs provided the cDNA or gDNA that served as material.

The CDR3 has 14 residues. The ends lost 0 bases at V and 6 bases at J; junction bases unmatched: 1. CDR1 LNHNV and CDR2 YYDKDF come from the germline V gene (reference sequence). Authors' processing steps: Amplified reference gene primers provided the basis for estimating nucleated cell counts. This table comes from immunoSEQ multiplex PCR, and its TCRdb copy is limited to in-frame clones, with some not included. The DNA was the basis for D and trimming; V, J and clone size are from that table. The data contain about 100,000 clones, approximately 84% of them singletons. The chain uses TRBV15 and TRBJ1-4, with 7 bases identical to TRBD1. The specimen sequenced was peripheral blood. The sequence was collected from a man aged 55 to 70 with acute or convalescent COVID-19. The CDR3 reads CATSRDRGDEKLFF. As DNA, the CDR3 is TGTGCCACCAGCAGAGACAGGGGGGATGAAAAACTGTTTTTT.